The sequence of this T cell receptor beta chain was determined in a study of pediatric ulcerative colitis. On this clone itself: Antigen unknown.

CDR3 length: 17 residues. V dropped 0 bases and J dropped 7 bases, with 23 bases sitting between them. The germline V gene has CDR1 GTSNPN and CDR2 SVGIG (reference sequence). Findings and caveats of the study: No controls had the two rectal clonotypes shared by ulcerative colitis patients.

This table comes from immunoSEQ multiplex PCR, and its TCRdb copy is limited to in-frame clones, with some not included. The sample yields over 35,000 clones, less than 85% seen once. V usage is TRBV30 and J usage is TRBJ2-3, with a possible D match to TRBD2 (6 bases). This clonotype originated in a girl aged 5-17 years with moderate ulcerative colitis. Specimen: blood. In nucleotides, the CDR3 is TGTGCCTGGAGTGTACCGGGACTCATCGGCTGGCCAAATACGCAGTATTTT. This sequence encodes CAWSVPGLIGWPNTQYF.